This T cell receptor (beta chain) was found in a study of T-cell memory formation after mild COVID-19. About the research overall: Among the donors, TCR clusters were largely specific to each donor.

The study, taken as a whole, reports: Shrinking CD4+ clones resided mostly in CM and EM, and CD8+ ones in EMRA.

CDR1 is SNHLY, CDR2 FYNNEI, per germline. The V end was cut by 4 bases, the J end by 7 bases, with 7 bases between. The CDR3 totals 12 residues. A single record per CDR3 protein comes from TCRdb applying MiXCR to the 5' RACE reads. The sample has about 150,000 distinct CDR3 sequences; about 25% are singletons. This clonotype was observed a handful of times. Its antigen is not identified. This sequence was found in an adult woman who had mild COVID-19 (a few samples of this study predate the infection). Cell type and time point are not known. The sample comprised PBMCs or a T cell subset sorted from them (not recorded which). The chain carries TRBV2 and TRBJ2-2; D gene ambiguous. The CDR3 here is CASSGADGELFF. CDR3 nucleotides: TGTGCCAGCAGTGGGGCGGACGGGGAGCTGTTTTTT.